Below are 18 T cell receptor beta chains sequenced from a single sample in a study of CD8 T cells in ankylosing spondylitis. Study outcomes and limitations: For ankylosing spondylitis blood, a TCR beta motif of under 10 highly homologous variants appeared characteristic.

From the 5' RACE reads, TCRdb called clonotypes with MiXCR, one entry per CDR3 protein. The sample consists of 100,000 to 150,000 distinct CDR3 sequences, about 15% of them appearing once. No antigen is known for these receptors. Sequenced material: blood, either unsorted or a sorted T cell fraction (not recorded which). Every receptor here comes from a male donor with ankylosing spondylitis.

The chain combines TRBV12-3 or TRBV12-4 with TRBJ2-7; TRBD2 might be the D (5 bases). The CDR3 length is 18 residues. Trimming cost V 5 bases and J 4 bases, with 27 bases left between them. The CDR3 is CASSPPYGEGESWYEQYF. The DNA of the CDR3 is TGTGCCAGCAGTCCCCCCTATGGTGAGGGCGAGAGTTGGTACGAGCAGTACTTC.

This clonotype turned up a few times. V is TRBV20-1 and J is TRBJ1-6; TRBD1 matches 7 bases. V lost 3 bases and J lost 7; bases outside the gene matches: 9. CDR3 length: 15 amino acids. The germline gives CDR1 DFQATT, CDR2 SNEGSKA (reference sequence). The CDR3 nucleotides read TGCAGTGCTAGGAGTACAGGGGAATGGAATTCACCCCTCCACTTT. It yields the protein CSARSTGEWNSPLHF.

The V gene is TRBV20-1, the J gene TRBJ2-1; the D gene is possibly TRBD2 (6 bases). Germline CDR1 is DFQATT and CDR2 is SNEGSKA (reference sequence). The V gene lost 7 bases and the J gene lost 10 bases, with 26 bases spanning the gap. The CDR3 has 15 residues. The CDR3 protein is CSGMGGTWGLGEQFF. CDR3 bases: TGCAGTGGAATGGGCGGGACCTGGGGCTTGGGGGAGCAGTTCTTC.

The V gene is TRBV27, the J gene TRBJ2-7; D possibly matches TRBD1 or TRBD2 (5 bases each). The germline V gene encodes CDR1 MNHEY and CDR2 SMNVEV (reference sequence). With 2 bases removed from V and 3 bases from J, the gap between germline ends came to 14 bases. The CDR3 covers 15 residues. As DNA, the CDR3 is TGTGCCAGCAGTTTAAATTGGGACGGAGACTACGAGCAGTACTTC. Translation gives CASSLNWDGDYEQYF.

The chain links TRBV29-1 to TRBJ2-1, with a tentative D call TRBD2 (5 bases). CDR1 is SQVTM and CDR2 is ANQGSEA in the germline V gene. This CDR3 region has 14 residues. V dropped 3 bases and J dropped 3 bases, with 12 bases sitting between them. CDR3 sequence: CSVERRAIYNEQFF. CDR3 coding DNA: TGCAGCGTTGAGCGGCGGGCGATCTACAATGAGCAGTTCTTC.

This chain joins TRBV4-1 and TRBJ2-1, with TRBD2 matching 15 bases. Germline V gene lookup returns CDR1 MGHRA and CDR2 YSYEKL. V dropped 1 base and J dropped 0; count of bases not matched to a gene: 7. CDR3 size: 20 residues. Here the CDR3 DNA reads TGCGCCAGCAGCCAAGCCGTCGGACTAGCGGGAGGGAGCTCCTACAATGAGCAGTTCTTC. This encodes CASSQAVGLAGGSSYNEQFF.

The chain employs TRBV5-5 and TRBJ2-7, with D possibly matching TRBD1 (5 bases). Germline loops: CDR1 SGHKS, CDR2 YYEKEE (reference sequence). Trimming took off 1 base at V and 2 bases at J, with 10 bases between the two ends. The CDR3 covers 14 residues. CDR3 sequence: CASSLSRGTYEQYF. The CDR3 DNA sequence: TGTGCCAGCAGCTTGTCAAGGGGAACCTACGAGCAGTACTTC.

The chain has TRBV7-9 and TRBJ2-3; tentatively, D is TRBD2 (6 bases). CDR1 and CDR2 (germline): SEHNR, FQNEAQ (reference sequence). Trimming took 3 bases from V and 2 from J, leaving 15 bases between them. The CDR3 is 16 residues long. CDR3 sequence: CASSFRDGLFTDTQYF. Here the CDR3 DNA reads TGTGCCAGCAGCTTCCGGGACGGACTATTCACAGATACGCAGTATTTT.

The V call is TRBV27, the J call TRBJ2-1; 10 bases match TRBD1. CDR3 size: 15 residues. Germline CDR1 reads MNHEY; CDR2 reads SMNVEV (reference sequence). V shed 5 bases and J 2 bases; nucleotides not matched to a gene: 3. CDR3 residues: CASSGGTGAYNEQFF. The DNA of the CDR3 is TGTGCCAGCAGTGGCGGGACAGGGGCCTACAATGAGCAGTTCTTC.

This clonotype was seen ten or more times. The chain joins TRBV5-1 to TRBJ2-7; no definite D call. Germline V gives CDR1 SGHRS, CDR2 YFSETQ. The CDR3 is 13 amino acids. Trimming took 1 base from V and 7 from J, leaving 12 bases between them. The CDR3 sequence: CASSLTLKREQYF. The CDR3 DNA is TGCGCCAGCAGCTTGACCCTCAAAAGGGAGCAGTACTTC.

This chain links TRBV6-5 with TRBJ2-3; 8 bases agree with TRBD1. Trimming at V came to 2 bases and at J to 2 bases, leaving 3 bases not matched to a gene. This CDR3 spans 15 amino acids. Germline CDR1 reads MNHEY; CDR2 reads SVGAGI. Here the CDR3 reads CASSYLDRVTDTQYF. Written as DNA, the CDR3 is TGTGCCAGCAGTTACCTGGACAGGGTCACAGATACGCAGTATTTT.

The chain uses TRBV7-2 and TRBJ2-7; D gene uncertain. With 5 bases removed from V and 0 bases from J, the gap between germline ends came to 8 bases. This CDR3 has 13 residues. Germline-derived CDR1 and CDR2 are SGHTA and FQGNSA. CDR3 DNA sequence: TGTGCCAGCAGCGTGTCCCCCTCCTACGAGCAGTACTTC. As protein: CASSVSPSYEQYF.

A remark on this clonotype: A much more abundant neighbour one base away suggests this may be a read error. The chain has TRBV27 and TRBJ1-2, with TRBD1 as a possible D gene (5 bases). CDR1 MNHEY and CDR2 SMNVEV come from the germline V gene (reference sequence). V was pared by 5 bases and J by 7 bases, with 8 bases between. The CDR3 covers 11 residues. The CDR3 here is CASSPGFGYTF. CDR3 nucleotide sequence: TGTGCCAGCAGTCCAGGGTTTGGCTACACCTTC.

This clonotype was seen ten or more times. The rearrangement joins TRBV29-1 to TRBJ2-1, with no clear D. Trimming took off 2 bases at V and 6 bases at J, with 11 bases between the two ends. The V gene's germline CDR1 is SQVTM and CDR2 ANQGSEA. This CDR3 region has 13 residues. The CDR3 coding sequence is TGCAGCGTTGAAATGGAGACGCCCAATGAGCAGTTCTTC. Translated, it gives CSVEMETPNEQFF.

The rearrangement uses TRBV27 and TRBJ2-7; no reliable D call. The V gene's germline CDR1 is MNHEY and CDR2 SMNVEV (reference sequence). This CDR3 contains 14 residues. Trimming left V 6 bases short and J 3 bases short, with 15 bases between. CDR3 protein: CASSPWSEGYEQYF. For the CDR3, the DNA is TGTGCCAGCAGCCCCTGGTCAGAAGGCTACGAGCAGTACTTC.

J is TRBJ2-3 and V is TRBV27; no clear D gene. There are 15 residues in the CDR3. The V end was cut by 5 bases, the J end by 1 base, with 13 bases between. The germline V gene has CDR1 MNHEY and CDR2 SMNVEV (reference sequence). CDR3 nucleotides: TGTGCCAGCAGTCCCAATGGGTGGGGCACAGATACGCAGTATTTT. Its translation is CASSPNGWGTDTQYF.

The table lists this clonotype with a few counts. This CDR3 reads CASSLWSGGGYEQYF. Written as DNA, the CDR3 is TGCGCCAGCAGCTTGTGGTCAGGGGGCGGTTACGAGCAGTACTTC. J is TRBJ2-7 and V is TRBV5-1, with TRBD1 identical over 8 bases. CDR1 SGHRS and CDR2 YFSETQ come from the germline V gene. This CDR3 is built from 15 residues. Trimming removed 1 base from V and 4 bases from J; junction bases left unmatched: 7.

V is TRBV9 and J is TRBJ1-1, with D perhaps matching TRBD1 (6 bases). V shed 0 bases and J shed 1 base, with 10 bases lying between them. Per the germline V gene, CDR1 is SGDLS and CDR2 is YYNGEE. The CDR3 totals 15 residues. The CDR3 spells CASSVGNRENTEAFF. Here the CDR3 DNA reads TGTGCCAGCAGCGTAGGCAACAGGGAGAACACTGAAGCTTTCTTT.